This T cell receptor beta chain was retrieved from a study of TIL therapy for anti-PD-1-resistant metastatic lung cancer. Across the study: Tumors were harvested before any PD-1/PD-L1 blockade. By whole-exome sequencing, median non-synonymous tumor mutation burden was less than 1.6 mutations per megabase.

Germline lookup yields CDR1 LNHDA and CDR2 SQIVND (reference sequence). V was trimmed by 3 bases and J by 6 bases, leaving 12 bases between them. The CDR3 length is 14 residues. Study-wide findings and caveats: This highly selected cohort may not generalize to typical lung cancer patients.

Sequencing used immunoSEQ v3. Sequencing depth was about 2 million read pairs for survey level, roughly 5-6.5 million for deep. Profiled with immunoSEQ multiplex PCR; TCRdb holds only in-frame clones, not every one. The top ten clones hold 2.5% to 3.5% of a sample with about 59,000 clones, 80% to 90% of them seen once. Time point specified: pre-treatment sample, taken before nivolumab and TIL therapy. For this clone: Its antigen remains unidentified.

This TCR was recovered from a person between 25 and 80 years old with non-small cell lung cancer. The source was blood, collected at baseline. The chain carries TRBV19 and TRBJ1-5; D call uncertain. CDR3 nucleotide sequence: TGTGCCAGTAGTATCGGAGGCTTAGGTCAGCCCCAGCATTTT. Amino acid sequence: CASSIGGLGQPQHF.